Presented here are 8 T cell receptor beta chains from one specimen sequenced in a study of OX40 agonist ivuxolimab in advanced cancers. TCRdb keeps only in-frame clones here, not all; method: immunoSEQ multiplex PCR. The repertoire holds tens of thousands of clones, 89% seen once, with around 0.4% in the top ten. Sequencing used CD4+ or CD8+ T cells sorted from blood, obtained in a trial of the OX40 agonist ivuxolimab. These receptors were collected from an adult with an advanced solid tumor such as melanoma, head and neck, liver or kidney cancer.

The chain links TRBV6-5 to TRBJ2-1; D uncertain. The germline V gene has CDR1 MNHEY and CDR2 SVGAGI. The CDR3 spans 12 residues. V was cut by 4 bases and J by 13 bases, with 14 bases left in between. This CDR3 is CASSSPLAVQFF. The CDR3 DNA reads TGTGCCAGCAGTTCCCCTCTCGCGGTCCAGTTCTTC.

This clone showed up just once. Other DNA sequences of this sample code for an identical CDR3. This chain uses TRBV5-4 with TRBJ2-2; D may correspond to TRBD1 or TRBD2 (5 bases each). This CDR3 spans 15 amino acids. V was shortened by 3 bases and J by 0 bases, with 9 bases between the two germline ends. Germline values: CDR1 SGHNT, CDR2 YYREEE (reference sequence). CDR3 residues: CASSSGRTNTGELFF. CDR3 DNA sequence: TGTGCCAGCAGCTCGGGACGGACGAACACCGGGGAGCTGTTTTTT.

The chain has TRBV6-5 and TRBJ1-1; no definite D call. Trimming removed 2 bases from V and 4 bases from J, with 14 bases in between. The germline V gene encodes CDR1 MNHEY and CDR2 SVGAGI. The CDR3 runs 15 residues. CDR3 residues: CASSYSLRLATEAFF. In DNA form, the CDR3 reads TGTGCCAGCAGTTACAGCCTCCGGCTCGCCACTGAAGCTTTCTTT.

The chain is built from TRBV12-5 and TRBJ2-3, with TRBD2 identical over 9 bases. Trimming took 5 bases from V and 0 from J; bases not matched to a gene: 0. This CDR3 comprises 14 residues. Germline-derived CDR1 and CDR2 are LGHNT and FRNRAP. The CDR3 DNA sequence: TGTGCTAGTGGTACTAGCGGGAGCACAGATACGCAGTATTTT. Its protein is CASGTSGSTDTQYF.

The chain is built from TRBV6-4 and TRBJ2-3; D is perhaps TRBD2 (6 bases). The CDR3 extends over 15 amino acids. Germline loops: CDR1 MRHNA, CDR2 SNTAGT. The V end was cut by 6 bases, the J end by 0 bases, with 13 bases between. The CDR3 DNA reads TGTGCCAGCAGAGCCCGGGACTCAAGCACAGATACGCAGTATTTT. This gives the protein CASRARDSSTDTQYF.

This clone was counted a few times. The CDR3 sequence: CASSTRVPRAYSGANVLTF. In DNA, the CDR3 is TGTGCCAGCAGCACCCGAGTCCCAAGGGCTTACTCTGGGGCCAACGTCCTGACTTTC. The chain combines TRBV27 with TRBJ2-6; D remains ambiguous. CDR1 is MNHEY and CDR2 is SMNVEV in the germline V gene (reference sequence). The V and J ends lost 6 bases and 0 bases respectively, with 21 bases between them. This CDR3 is 19 amino acids long.

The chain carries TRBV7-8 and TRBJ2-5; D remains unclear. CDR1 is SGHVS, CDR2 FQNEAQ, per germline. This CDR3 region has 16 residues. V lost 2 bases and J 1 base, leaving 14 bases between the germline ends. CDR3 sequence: CASSLRPLPGQETQYF. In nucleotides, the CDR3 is TGTGCCAGCAGCTTACGGCCTCTTCCCGGCCAAGAGACCCAGTACTTC.

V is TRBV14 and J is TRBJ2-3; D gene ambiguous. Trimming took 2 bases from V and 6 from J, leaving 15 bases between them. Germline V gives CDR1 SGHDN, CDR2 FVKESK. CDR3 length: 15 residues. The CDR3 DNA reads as TGTGCCAGCAGCCAATGGAGCGTCCTCGGGGATACGCAGTATTTT. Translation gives CASSQWSVLGDTQYF.